The sequence of this T cell receptor beta chain was determined in a study of blood T cell repertoires in COVID-19. Study information: COVID-19 samples from acute and convalescent phases originated in the United States, Italy and Spain. From T cells, B-cell-depleted T cells, or PBMCs came the material, which was cDNA or gDNA.

V was pared by 0 bases and J by 0 bases, with 6 bases between. Germline-derived CDR1 and CDR2 are SGHRS and YFSETQ. The CDR3 consists of 14 residues. Seattle's cohort entered during active infection and was followed longitudinally. Original methodology: Reference gene primer amplification gave nucleated cell count estimates. Sequencing was performed with immunoSEQ multiplex PCR; in TCRdb, only in-frame clones are kept and a portion is missing. The V and J calls and the clone size are those of that table, but D and trimming were determined from the DNA. The sample yields 75,000 to 90,000 clones, just under 80% seen once.

The sequence came from a man in his 60s with COVID-19, enrolled during active disease. The V call is TRBV5-1, the J call TRBJ1-1; the D is unclear. The sequenced sample consisted of peripheral blood. The CDR3 here is CASSLVGMNTEAFF. In nucleotides, the CDR3 is TGCGCCAGCAGCTTGGTCGGGATGAACACTGAAGCTTTCTTT. The whole variable domain, filled in from reference TRBV5-1 and TRBJ1-1, reads KAGVTQTPRYLIKTRGQQVTLSCSPISGHRSVSWYQQTPGQGLQFLFEYFSETQRNKGNFPGRFSGRQFSNSRSEMNVSTLELGDSALYLCASSLVGMNTEAFFGQGTRLTVV.